The following is a T cell receptor (beta chain) sequence with its context. The specificity of this receptor is unknown. Per-base quality was not reported, and no clone a single base away is much larger than it. These data are taken from a study of cytomegalovirus exposure and HLA in healthy donors (dated by TCRdb to between 2016 and 2019). Context from the whole study: In an earlier analysis of some 550 of the donors, around 290 Gb of sequence data and 100 million or so unique TCR beta sequences from 180 million or so T cells were reported. Typing coverage varied by locus: roughly 629-640 donors for A, B, C, DRB1 and DQB1; approximately 500 for DQA1; about 590 for DPA1; roughly 470 for DPB1. Rather than drawing on any new phenotypic data, the later analysis identified candidate immune exposures from TCR beta sequences and the way those sequences occurred across donors. Of the roughly 400 genotyped donors, around 81% fell in the genetic ancestry cluster associated with self-reported Caucasian donors. A later genetic analysis used genome-wide SNP genotypes for about 65% of the roughly 700 donors, treating that subset as a discovery cohort. An earlier analysis of roughly 600 of the donors used high-throughput TCR beta sequencing to judge whether each TCR beta V gene segment behaved as functional or pseudogenic. Every discovery cohort repertoire had been produced on one sequencing platform. On average, approximately 250,000 unique TCR beta nucleotide sequences were sequenced per donor among several hundred genotyped donors of the cohort, with around 19% of those sequences being non-productive. Donor age, sex, ethnicity and CMV serostatus were compiled together with the repertoire data. A later analysis re-analyzed previously published TCR beta repertoires from about 730 donors and added high-resolution HLA genotyping to study TCR occurrence patterns. Using immunosequencing, the study profiled T cell repertoires from 666 subjects and related those repertoires to cytomegalovirus serostatus. Besides the first cohort of 666 subjects, a separate validation cohort made up of 120 different subjects was used. The study aimed to test whether cataloging public T cell receptors could reveal signatures of past pathogen exposure. Both class I and class II loci were covered by HLA typing, at four-digit resolution. Because of strong linkage in the cohort, a handful of DR-DQ haplotypes were treated as single units for association and clustering. The study combined high-throughput TCR immunosequencing, statistical association of individual TCRs with disease status, and machine learning to predict cytomegalovirus infection status. An early release covering 550 to 700 HLA-typed donors comprised 250 to 350 gigabases of sequencing data and 85 million to 100 million unique TCR sequences. What the authors observed across the whole study: The cohort was sequenced for TCR beta chains only, and without alpha or paired-chain data the features that could be detected were limited. V-gene and J-gene trimming of TCR beta chains was associated with a missense DCLRE1C variant in a later genetic analysis, and the association was replicated in an independent cohort. Presence/absence analyses assumed roughly uniform sequencing depth across donors, an assumption that may not hold. A further reported finding was that TCR beta sequences accurately predicted the HLA-A and HLA-B alleles for most subjects in the first cohort. A few of the identified cytomegalovirus-associated TCR beta chains were confirmed in vitro to be specific for cytomegalovirus antigens. In the study, around 150 TCR beta chains were listed as associated with cytomegalovirus. Some IMGT-functional V segments, including TRBV6-2 and TRBV6-3, could not be distinguished by the 87-base-pair reads and were therefore excluded. Compared with equally common non-associated chains, HLA-associated TCR beta chains in a later analysis were more clonally expanded and had lower generation probabilities. A later analysis associated 16,951 TCR beta sequences with specific HLA alleles at a false discovery rate of 0.05. According to a later genetic analysis, donors in an Asian-associated ancestry cluster had fewer N-insertions in productive TCRs than the approximately 650-donor mean. Because HLA typing was unavailable for some donors at each locus, only the typed subset was used in association tests. Most TCR sequences were observed very rarely across donors, whereas some public TCRs were present in many individuals. Strong co-occurrence of HLA alleles, especially DR and DQ, made assigning TCR associations to individual alleles difficult. Linkage disequilibrium might explain the correlated functional status among segregating V segments, but an unknown experimental factor could not be excluded. A group of highly shared sequence variants was considered likely to be a technical artifact of the sequencing pipeline. In a later analysis, TCR association rates were found to vary across HLA loci, with the most associated TCRs seen for DRB1 alleles and the fewest for HLA-C alleles. CMV serostatus was the only immune exposure information available for the cohort. The earlier analysis of about 600 of the donors excluded approximately 15 rarely observed V segments, including chromosome 9 orphons, because counts were too low. In both the original and validation cohorts, the classifier was reported to diagnose cytomegalovirus status with high specificity and sensitivity. In an earlier analysis of about 600 of the donors, most TCR beta V segments appeared in productive rearrangements about 87% or about 30% of the time, broadly matching IMGT annotations. The authors suggested that the approach could potentially be generalized to other disease states and immunological phenotypes. A later analysis found that most CMV-associated TCR beta chains appeared HLA-restricted, with HLA associations seemingly driven largely by CMV exposure. A later analysis reported that several top co-occurrence clusters appeared linked to parvovirus B19, influenza, CMV and Epstein-Barr virus.

Library preparation employed the immunoSEQ multiplex PCR assay. For the multiplex PCR, a mixture combining 60 forward primers for TCR Vbeta segments and 13 reverse primers for TCR Jbeta segments was used. The CDR3 region of rearranged TCR beta genes was amplified from genomic DNA by a multiplex PCR assay. On the Illumina HiSeq System, the amplified TCR beta libraries were sequenced as 87-base-pair reads. In the original analysis: Across the 700 or so repertoires, a later analysis counted 80 million or so unique TCR beta chains, around 11 million of which were shared by at least two donors. To remove PCR and sequencing errors, raw reads were error-corrected and collapsed into unique sequences using a nearest-neighbor algorithm that merged closely related sequences. CDR3 sequences were aligned to IMGT reference sequences to assign V, D and J gene segments. For a sequence to be retained, a match of at least six nucleotides to both a V gene segment and a J gene segment was required. Rearrangements were called productive when the CDR3 lacked stop codons and stayed in frame with V and J; all others were non-productive. Following IMGT convention, CDR3 was defined as the stretch from the second conserved V-encoded cysteine up to the conserved J-encoded phenylalanine. The earlier analysis of about 610 of the donors excluded any sequence lacking an unambiguous match to a single V gene segment. In an earlier analysis of 587 of the donors, a V segment was called functional when productive rearrangements were above 56.7%, and segregating when the standard deviation between donors exceeded 5%. A statistical classification framework was built for diagnosing cytomegalovirus status from the catalog of TCR beta chain sequences. In a later analysis, TCR nucleotide sequences were compared against IMGT/GENE-DB human TR gene sequences so that V and J genes could be assigned. A later analysis assigned CDR3 sequences and most-parsimonious VDJ recombination scenarios with the TCRdist pipeline. A later analysis defined each TCR beta chain by its CDR3 amino acid sequence plus V-gene family, and excluded reads lacking a unique V-gene family. As a way to deal with suspected cross-contamination and a sequencing artifact, a later analysis dropped hundreds of nucleotide sequences that were highly shared and had low generation probability. A later analysis calculated a clonal expansion index for each public chain from normalized within-repertoire ranks of inferred template counts. In a later analysis, generation probabilities were computed using a VDJ recombination model fitted to out-of-frame rearrangements, and the results were checked against IGoR. In a later analysis, hypergeometric tests were used to score TCR-TCR, TCR-HLA and TCR-CMV co-occurrence, with a repertoire-size bias correction applied to TCR pairs. False discovery rates were estimated in a later analysis by permuting HLA or CMV assignments 20 times. A later analysis grouped co-occurring TCRs with DBSCAN, adding TCRdist sequence similarity when clustering within HLA-allele-positive subsets. Co-occurrence clustering excluded repertoires with fewer than 30,000 or more than 120,000 public chains, plus five with anomalous nucleotide sharing. Drawn from immuneACCESS, this table holds only the in-frame rearrangements with V and J called that TCRdb kept. Clones are partly lost; checked studies trace under half to an unresolved V gene and leave the rest unexplained. V, J and clone size derive from that table, while D and trimming were established from the DNA sequence. The sample table shows 150,000 to 200,000 clones, and around 85% are seen once. The ten largest clones represent approximately 2.1% of the sample.

In total, just over 650 healthy bone marrow donors made up the cohort. All cohort members were sampled while nominally healthy, although unrecorded immune exposures were likely present. The donor was CMV seronegative and belonged to the group of 350 to 400 seronegative cohort members. Each donor provided a peripheral blood sample, and peripheral blood mononuclear cells were used for TCR beta sequencing. Genomic DNA was extracted from the blood cell samples with the Qiagen DNeasy Blood Extraction Kit. From cysteine to phenylalanine, the CDR3 is 15 amino acids long. The retained sequence is limited to the CDR3, 45 bases, with the frame set at the first base. CDR1 MNHEY and CDR2 SVGAGI are derived from the germline V gene. Between the V and J ends, shortened by 1 base and 4 bases respectively, the junction contains 10 bases.

The TCR originated in a woman aged 45-59 years in good health and CMV-seronegative. Sequencing input: PBMCs. Rearrangement joined TRBV6-5 to TRBJ1-4; possibly the D gene is TRBD1, per 5 matching bases. The CDR3 corresponds to CASSYLAGYNEKLFF. Read as DNA, the sequence is TGTGCCAGCAGTTACTTGGCAGGGTATAATGAAAAACTGTTTTTT.